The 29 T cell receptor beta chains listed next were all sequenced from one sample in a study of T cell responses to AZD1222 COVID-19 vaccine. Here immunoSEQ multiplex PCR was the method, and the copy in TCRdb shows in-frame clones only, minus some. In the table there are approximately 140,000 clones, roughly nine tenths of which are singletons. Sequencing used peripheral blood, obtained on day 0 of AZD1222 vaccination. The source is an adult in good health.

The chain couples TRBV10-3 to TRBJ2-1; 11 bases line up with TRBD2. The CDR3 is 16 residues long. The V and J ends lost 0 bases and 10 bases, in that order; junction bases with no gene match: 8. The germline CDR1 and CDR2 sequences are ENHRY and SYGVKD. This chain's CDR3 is CAISESVAGGPREQFF. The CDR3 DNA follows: TGTGCCATCAGTGAGTCGGTAGCGGGAGGGCCAAGGGAGCAGTTCTTC.

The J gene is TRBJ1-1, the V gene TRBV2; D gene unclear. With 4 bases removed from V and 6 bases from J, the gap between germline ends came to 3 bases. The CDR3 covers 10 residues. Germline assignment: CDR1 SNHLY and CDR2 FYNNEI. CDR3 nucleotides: TGTGCCAGCAGTGGAGCTGAAGCTTTCTTT. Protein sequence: CASSGAEAFF.

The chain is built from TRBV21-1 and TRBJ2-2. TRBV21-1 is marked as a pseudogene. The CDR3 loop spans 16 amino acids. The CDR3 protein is CASSKPGTTNTGELFF. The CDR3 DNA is TGTGCCAGCAGCAAGCCCGGGACCACGAACACCGGGGAGCTGTTTTTT.

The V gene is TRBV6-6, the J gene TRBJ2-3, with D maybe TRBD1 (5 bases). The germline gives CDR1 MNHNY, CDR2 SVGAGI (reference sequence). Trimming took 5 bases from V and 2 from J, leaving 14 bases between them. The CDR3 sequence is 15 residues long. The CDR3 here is CASSPPQGATDTQYF. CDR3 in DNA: TGTGCCAGCAGTCCCCCCCAGGGTGCCACAGATACGCAGTATTTT.

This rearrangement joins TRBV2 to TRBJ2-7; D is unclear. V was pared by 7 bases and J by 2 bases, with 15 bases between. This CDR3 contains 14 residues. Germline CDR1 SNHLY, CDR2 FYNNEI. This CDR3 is CASNGQYPAYEQYF. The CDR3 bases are TGTGCCAGCAATGGGCAGTACCCAGCCTACGAGCAGTACTTC.

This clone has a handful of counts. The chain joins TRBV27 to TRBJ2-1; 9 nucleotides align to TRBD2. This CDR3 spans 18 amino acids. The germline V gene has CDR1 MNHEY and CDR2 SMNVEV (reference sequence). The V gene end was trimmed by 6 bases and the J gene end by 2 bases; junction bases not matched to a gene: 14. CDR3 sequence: CASSSKPRIAGAYNEQFF. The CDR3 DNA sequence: TGTGCCAGCAGCTCTAAACCACGAATAGCGGGAGCCTACAATGAGCAGTTCTTC.

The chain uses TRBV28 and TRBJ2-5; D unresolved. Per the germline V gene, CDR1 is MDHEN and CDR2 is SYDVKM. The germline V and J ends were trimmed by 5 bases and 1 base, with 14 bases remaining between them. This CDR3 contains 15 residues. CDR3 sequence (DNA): TGTGCCAGCAGTCCTATCCAGGCCCTCCAAGAGACCCAGTACTTC. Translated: CASSPIQALQETQYF. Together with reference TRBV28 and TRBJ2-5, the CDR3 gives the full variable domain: DVKVTQSSRYLVKRTGEKVFLECVQDMDHENMFWYRQDPGLGLRLIYFSYDVKMKEKGDIPEGYSVSREKKERFSLILESASTNQTSMYLCASSPIQALQETQYFGPGTRLLVL.

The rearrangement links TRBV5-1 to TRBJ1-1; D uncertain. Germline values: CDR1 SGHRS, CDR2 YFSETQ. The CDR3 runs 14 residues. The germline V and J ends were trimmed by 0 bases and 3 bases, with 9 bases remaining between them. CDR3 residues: CASSLDHPYTEAFF. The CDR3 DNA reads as TGCGCCAGCAGCTTGGATCACCCCTACACTGAAGCTTTCTTT.

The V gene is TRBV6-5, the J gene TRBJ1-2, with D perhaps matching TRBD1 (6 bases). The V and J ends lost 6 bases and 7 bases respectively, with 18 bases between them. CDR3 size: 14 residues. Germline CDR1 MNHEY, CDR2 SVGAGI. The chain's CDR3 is CASSSGQPRGGYTF. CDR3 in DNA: TGTGCCAGCAGCTCCGGACAGCCCAGAGGTGGCTACACCTTC.

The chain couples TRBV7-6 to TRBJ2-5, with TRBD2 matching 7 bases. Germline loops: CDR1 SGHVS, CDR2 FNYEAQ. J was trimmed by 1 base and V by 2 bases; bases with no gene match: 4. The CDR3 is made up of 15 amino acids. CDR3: CASSLFGGGQETQYF. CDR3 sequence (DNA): TGTGCCAGCAGCTTATTTGGGGGGGGCCAAGAGACCCAGTACTTC.

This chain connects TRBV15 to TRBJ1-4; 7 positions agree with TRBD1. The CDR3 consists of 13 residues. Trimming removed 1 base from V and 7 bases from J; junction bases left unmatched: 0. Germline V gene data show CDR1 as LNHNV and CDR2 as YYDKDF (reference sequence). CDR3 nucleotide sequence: TGTGCCACCAGCAGAGGACAGGGTGAAAAACTGTTTTTT. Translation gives CATSRGQGEKLFF.

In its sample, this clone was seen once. The CDR3 loop reads CASIPAGTGGFGAFF. The CDR3 DNA is TGTGCCAGCATCCCAGCGGGGACAGGGGGGTTTGGAGCTTTCTTT. The chain employs TRBV6-5 and TRBJ1-1; 11 nucleotides line up with TRBD1. Trimming cost V 7 bases and J 10 bases; bases outside gene matches: 14. Germline V gene sequence: CDR1 MNHEY, CDR2 SVGAGI. This CDR3 has 15 residues.

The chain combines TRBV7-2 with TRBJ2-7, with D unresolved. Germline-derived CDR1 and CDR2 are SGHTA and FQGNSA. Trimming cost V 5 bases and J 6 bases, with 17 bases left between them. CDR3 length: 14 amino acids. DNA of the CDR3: TGTGCCAGCAGCCCCCTAACAGCCTGGGGCGAGCAGTACTTC. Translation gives CASSPLTAWGEQYF.

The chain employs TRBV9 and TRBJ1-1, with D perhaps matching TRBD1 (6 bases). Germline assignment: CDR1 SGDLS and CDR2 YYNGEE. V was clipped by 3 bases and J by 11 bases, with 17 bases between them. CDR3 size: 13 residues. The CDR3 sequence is CASSETDRTGAFF. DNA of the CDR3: TGTGCCAGCAGCGAAACCGACAGGACCGGGGCTTTCTTT.

CDR3 loop: CASSLNYGSYNEQFF. The CDR3 DNA follows: TGTGCCAGCAGCTTGAACTATGGATCCTACAATGAGCAGTTCTTC. The chain carries TRBV5-5 and TRBJ2-1; D uncertain. With 1 base removed from V and 1 base from J, the gap between germline ends came to 9 bases. This CDR3 has 15 amino acids. CDR1 SGHKS and CDR2 YYEKEE come from the germline V gene (reference sequence). Combining the CDR3 with reference TRBV5-5 and TRBJ2-1 gives the whole variable domain DAGVTQSPTHLIKTRGQQVTLRCSPISGHKSVSWYQQVLGQGPQFIFQYYEKEERGRGNFPDRFSARQFPNYSSELNVNALLLGDSALYLCASSLNYGSYNEQFFGPGTRLTVL.

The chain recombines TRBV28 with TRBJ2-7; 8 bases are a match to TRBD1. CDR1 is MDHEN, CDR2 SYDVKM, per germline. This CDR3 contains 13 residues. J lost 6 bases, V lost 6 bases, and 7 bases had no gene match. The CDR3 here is CASSHRQGREQYF. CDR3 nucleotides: TGTGCCAGCAGCCACCGACAGGGGCGCGAGCAGTACTTC.

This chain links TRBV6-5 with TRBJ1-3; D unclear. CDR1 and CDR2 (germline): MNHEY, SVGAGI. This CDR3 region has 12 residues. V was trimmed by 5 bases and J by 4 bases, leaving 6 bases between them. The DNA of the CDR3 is TGTGCCAGCAGTCCCCGGGGAAACACCATATATTTT. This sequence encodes CASSPRGNTIYF.

CDR3 coding DNA: TGTGCCAGCAGCTTGGGGGGGCCGATGAATTCACCCCTCCACTTT. Its protein is CASSLGGPMNSPLHF. The chain uses TRBV5-6 and TRBJ1-6, with a weak D call TRBD1 (6 bases). Trimming removed 0 bases from V and 7 bases from J, with 11 bases in between. The CDR3 covers 15 residues. The germline CDR1 and CDR2 sequences are SGHDT and YYEEEE.

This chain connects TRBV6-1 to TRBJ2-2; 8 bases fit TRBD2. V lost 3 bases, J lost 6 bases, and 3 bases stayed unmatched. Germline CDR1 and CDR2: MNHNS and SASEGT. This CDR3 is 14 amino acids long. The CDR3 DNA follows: TGTGCCAGCAGTGACCCGCGGGGGGCCGGGGAGCTGTTTTTT. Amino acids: CASSDPRGAGELFF.

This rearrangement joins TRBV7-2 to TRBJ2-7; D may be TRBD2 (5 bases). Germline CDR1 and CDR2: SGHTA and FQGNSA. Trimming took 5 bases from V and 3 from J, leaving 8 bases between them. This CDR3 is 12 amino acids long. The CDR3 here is CASSHRDYEQYF. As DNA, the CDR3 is TGTGCCAGCAGCCACCGGGACTACGAGCAGTACTTC.

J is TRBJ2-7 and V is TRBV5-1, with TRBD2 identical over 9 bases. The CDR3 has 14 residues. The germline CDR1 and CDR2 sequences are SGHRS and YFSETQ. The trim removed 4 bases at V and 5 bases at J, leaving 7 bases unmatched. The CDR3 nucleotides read TGCGCCAGCAGCGAGCGGACTAGCGTAGACGAGCAGTACTTC. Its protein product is CASSERTSVDEQYF.

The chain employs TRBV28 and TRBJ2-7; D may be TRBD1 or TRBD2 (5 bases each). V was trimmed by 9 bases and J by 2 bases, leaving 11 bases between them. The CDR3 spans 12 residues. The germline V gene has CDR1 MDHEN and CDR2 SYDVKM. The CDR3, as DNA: TGTGCCAGTACGGGGCCCACCTACGAGCAGTACTTC. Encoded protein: CASTGPTYEQYF.

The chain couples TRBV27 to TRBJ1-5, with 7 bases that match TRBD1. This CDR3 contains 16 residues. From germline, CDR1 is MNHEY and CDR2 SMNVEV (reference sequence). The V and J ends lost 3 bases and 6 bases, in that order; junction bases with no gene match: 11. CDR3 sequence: CASSFVGRGVGQPQHF. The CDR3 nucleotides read TGTGCCAGCAGTTTTGTTGGCAGGGGGGTGGGTCAGCCCCAGCATTTT.

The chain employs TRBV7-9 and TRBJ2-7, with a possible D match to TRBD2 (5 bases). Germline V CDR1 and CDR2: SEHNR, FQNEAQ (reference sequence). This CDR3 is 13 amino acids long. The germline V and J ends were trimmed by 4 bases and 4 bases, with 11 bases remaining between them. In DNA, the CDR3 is TGTGCCAGCAGCTCCGGACTGAGGTACGAGCAGTACTTC. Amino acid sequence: CASSSGLRYEQYF.

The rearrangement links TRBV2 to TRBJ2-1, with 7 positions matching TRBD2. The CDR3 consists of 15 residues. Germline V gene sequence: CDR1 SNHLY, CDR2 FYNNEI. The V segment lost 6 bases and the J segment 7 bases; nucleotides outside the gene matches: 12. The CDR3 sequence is CASRGEGLPANEQFF. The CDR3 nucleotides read TGTGCCAGCAGAGGGGAGGGCCTTCCGGCGAATGAGCAGTTCTTC.

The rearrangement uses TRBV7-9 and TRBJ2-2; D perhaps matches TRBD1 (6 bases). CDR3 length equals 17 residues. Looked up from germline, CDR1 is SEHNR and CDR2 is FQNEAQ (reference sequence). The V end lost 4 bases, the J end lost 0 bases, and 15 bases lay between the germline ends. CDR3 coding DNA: TGTGCCAGCAGCTGGTGGACAGCCCAGACGAACACCGGGGAGCTGTTTTTT. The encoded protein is CASSWWTAQTNTGELFF.

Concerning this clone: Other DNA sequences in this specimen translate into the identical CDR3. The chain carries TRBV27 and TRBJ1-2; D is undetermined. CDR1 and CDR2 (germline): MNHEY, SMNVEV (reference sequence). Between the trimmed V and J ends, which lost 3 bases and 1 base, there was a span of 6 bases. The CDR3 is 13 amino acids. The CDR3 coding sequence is TGTGCCAGCAGTTTGCGGGGTAACTATGGCTACACCTTC. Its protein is CASSLRGNYGYTF.

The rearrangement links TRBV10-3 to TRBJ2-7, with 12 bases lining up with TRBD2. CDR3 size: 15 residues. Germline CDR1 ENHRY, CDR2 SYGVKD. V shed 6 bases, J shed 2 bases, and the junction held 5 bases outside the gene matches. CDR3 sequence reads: CAIRDGTSGPYEQYF. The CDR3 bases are TGTGCCATCAGGGACGGGACTAGCGGGCCCTACGAGCAGTACTTC.

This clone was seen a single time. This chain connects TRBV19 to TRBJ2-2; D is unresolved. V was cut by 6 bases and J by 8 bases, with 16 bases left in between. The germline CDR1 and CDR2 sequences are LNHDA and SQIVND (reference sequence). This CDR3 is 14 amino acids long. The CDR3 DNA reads TGTGCCAGTAGATCCCTCCCCTCGACGGGGGAGCTGTTTTTT. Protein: CASRSLPSTGELFF.